Shown below are 27 T cell receptor beta chains from a single sample sequenced in a study of shared clonotypes between healthy human individuals (dated by TCRdb to about 2020). CD8 naive samples were CD45RO-negative cells positively selected for CCR7, giving a CD45RA+CCR7+ population that excluded TemRA cells. The library was built by means of the immunoSEQ multiplex PCR assay. TCRdb carries this immuneACCESS record with in-frame sequences only. Its versions omit some clonotypes, under half of them owing to an unresolved V gene in the studies checked, with the rest unexplained. Here the sample has approximately 2,000,000 clones; just over 90% occur a single time. About 1.7% of the sample is in the top ten clones. Sample: naive CD8+ T cells from PBMCs. The sample's cell subset or site label is to be understood as: CD45RA+CCR7+. The receptors originated from a man aged 18 to 35 in good health. Some clones in this sample may be carry-over from other donors' samples.

The V call is TRBV28, the J call TRBJ2-1; the match to TRBD2 covers 7 bases. The CDR3 covers 15 residues. V was clipped by 5 bases and J by 3 bases; unmatched bases: 7. CDR1 and CDR2 (germline): MDHEN, SYDVKM. The chain's CDR3 is CASSRRGGSYNEQFF. The CDR3 bases are TGTGCCAGCAGTAGGAGGGGCGGGAGCTACAATGAGCAGTTCTTC.

The chain is built from TRBV19 and TRBJ1-2; 9 nucleotides line up with TRBD1. Germline V gene lookup returns CDR1 LNHDA and CDR2 SQIVND (reference sequence). The junction had 4 bases not matched to a gene; V was cut back by 0 bases and J by 2 bases. This CDR3 is built from 16 residues. CDR3 DNA sequence: TGTGCCAGTAGTATAGATCCCACAGGGGGCAACTATGGCTACACCTTC. The encoded protein is CASSIDPTGGNYGYTF.

This clone was seen a handful of times. The gene calls are TRBV28 and TRBJ1-1, with D perhaps matching TRBD1 (6 bases). The CDR3 consists of 14 residues. With 6 bases removed from V and 0 bases from J, the gap between germline ends came to 11 bases. CDR1 and CDR2 from the germline V gene are MDHEN and SYDVKM. The CDR3: CASRGHLMNTEAFF. The CDR3 DNA is TGTGCCAGCAGGGGACACCTCATGAACACTGAAGCTTTCTTT.

This clone was detected only once. This rearrangement joins TRBV4-1 to TRBJ1-2; 9 bases fit TRBD1. V lost 4 bases, J lost 8 bases, and 20 bases stayed unmatched. CDR1 MGHRA and CDR2 YSYEKL come from the germline V gene. CDR3 length: 18 residues. Here the CDR3 reads CASSLETGTGIPIRGYTF. The CDR3 bases are TGCGCCAGCAGCCTCGAAACCGGGACAGGGATCCCAATACGGGGCTACACCTTC.

The chain joins TRBV11-2 to TRBJ2-1; the match to TRBD1 covers 7 bases. From germline, CDR1 is SGHAT and CDR2 FQNNGV. V lost 3 bases, J lost 6 bases, and 5 bases stayed unmatched. The CDR3 extends over 14 amino acids. DNA of the CDR3: TGTGCCAGCAGCTTCAGGGGGAAGGTCAATGAGCAGTTCTTC. Encoded protein: CASSFRGKVNEQFF. Based on the CDR3 plus reference TRBV11-2 and TRBJ2-1, the full variable domain is EAGVAQSPRYKIIEKRQSVAFWCNPISGHATLYWYQQILGQGPKLLIQFQNNGVVDDSQLPKDRFSAERLKGVDSTLKIQPAKLEDSAVYLCASSFRGKVNEQFFGPGTRLTVL.

Worth noting for this clone: The sample carries other DNA sequences with the same CDR3. CDR3 sequence reads: CASSETGRGGYTF. The CDR3 DNA reads TGTGCCAGCAGCGAAACAGGGAGAGGCGGCTACACCTTC. The rearrangement uses TRBV6-1 and TRBJ1-2; possible D gene TRBD1, 6 bases. CDR3 length: 13 residues. Trimming took off 6 bases at V and 8 bases at J, with 16 bases between the two ends. The V gene's germline CDR1 is MNHNS and CDR2 SASEGT.

The chain joins TRBV11-2 to TRBJ2-4; TRBD2 agrees at 12 bases. Germline V gene sequence: CDR1 SGHAT, CDR2 FQNNGV. The V gene end was trimmed by 4 bases and the J gene end by 3 bases; junction bases not matched to a gene: 13. The CDR3 is 19 amino acids. DNA for the CDR3: TGTGCCAGCAGCTCCACCCCTAGCGGGAGGGCCCGGGGCAAAAACATTCAGTACTTC. It translates to CASSSTPSGRARGKNIQYF.

V is TRBV27 and J is TRBJ2-1; the D gene could be TRBD1 or TRBD2 (5 bases each). The V gene's germline CDR1 is MNHEY and CDR2 SMNVEV (reference sequence). Between the trimmed V and J ends, which lost 6 bases and 15 bases, there was a span of 18 bases. The CDR3 has 12 residues. The CDR3 here is CASSWGTTNLFF. The CDR3 DNA follows: TGTGCCAGCAGCTGGGGGACGACCAATCTGTTCTTC.

V usage is TRBV19 and J usage is TRBJ1-1, with 9 bases aligning to TRBD1. V gave up 11 bases and J gave up 4 bases; unmatched junction bases: 5. Germline V gene sequence: CDR1 LNHDA, CDR2 SQIVND (reference sequence). This CDR3 contains 12 residues. Here the CDR3 reads CAARTGATEAFF. The CDR3, as DNA: TGTGCCGCGAGGACAGGGGCCACTGAAGCTTTCTTT.

The chain uses TRBV7-8 and TRBJ2-5; TRBD2 agrees at 10 bases. The V segment lost 4 bases and the J segment 5 bases; nucleotides outside the gene matches: 4. The CDR3 has 14 amino acids. Germline CDR1 is SGHVS and CDR2 is FQNEAQ. CDR3 amino acids: CASSSGLAEETQYF. The CDR3 DNA is TGTGCCAGCAGCTCTGGACTAGCGGAGGAGACCCAGTACTTC.

This clone was seen just once. The J gene is TRBJ2-2, the V gene TRBV7-7, with D hard to call. V was shortened by 1 base and J by 8 bases, with 17 bases between the two germline ends. CDR1 and CDR2 from the germline V gene are SSHAT and FNYEAQ (reference sequence). This CDR3 has 16 residues. The DNA for the CDR3 is TGTGCCAGCAGCTTAGTGGGGTCCCCGCCCGGGGGGGAGCTGTTTTTT. This gives the protein CASSLVGSPPGGELFF.

The V call is TRBV27, the J call TRBJ2-3; D is ambiguous. Between the trimmed V and J ends, which lost 5 bases and 2 bases, there was a span of 14 bases. Germline V CDR1 and CDR2: MNHEY, SMNVEV (reference sequence). This CDR3 region has 15 residues. In nucleotides, the CDR3 is TGTGCCAGCAGTCCCAGTGGCAGAGCCACAGATACGCAGTATTTT. As protein: CASSPSGRATDTQYF.

As to this clone: Within the sample, other DNA sequences also encode this same CDR3. This rearrangement joins TRBV6-5 to TRBJ1-5, with TRBD1 identical over 10 bases. Trimming cost V 5 bases and J 1 base; bases outside gene matches: 2. Germline V gene data show CDR1 as MNHEY and CDR2 as SVGAGI. The CDR3 totals 15 residues. The chain's CDR3 is CASSADRGSNQPQHF. The CDR3 nucleotides read TGTGCCAGCAGTGCGGACAGGGGGAGCAATCAGCCCCAGCATTTT.

Remarks on this clone: The sample holds other DNA sequences that translate to the same CDR3. V gene TRBV5-6 combines with J gene TRBJ1-5, with D tentatively TRBD1 (5 bases). Trimming stripped 0 bases from V and 4 bases from J, with 8 bases between. CDR1 and CDR2 (germline): SGHDT, YYEEEE. The CDR3 has 14 residues. The CDR3: CASSLGRGNQPQHF. DNA for the CDR3: TGTGCCAGCAGCTTGGGACGGGGGAATCAGCCCCAGCATTTT.

This chain joins TRBV11-2 and TRBJ1-2; 7 bases agree with TRBD1. The CDR3 is 14 residues long. V trimming: 5 bases; J trimming: 7 bases; junction bases outside the gene matches: 10. Germline CDR1 and CDR2: SGHAT and FQNNGV. The CDR3 region has the DNA TGTGCCAGCAGCCAGGACAGGCCTAGAACTGGCTACACCTTC. Translation: CASSQDRPRTGYTF.

The chain recombines TRBV6-4 with TRBJ1-1; the D gene is possibly TRBD1 (6 bases). CDR3 length equals 11 residues. CDR1 MRHNA and CDR2 SNTAGT come from the germline V gene. V lost 9 bases, J lost 1 base, and 6 bases lay in between. This chain's CDR3 is CARQGNTEAFF. Written as DNA, the CDR3 is TGTGCCAGACAGGGGAACACTGAAGCTTTCTTT.

This chain connects TRBV19 to TRBJ2-3, with 10 bases aligning to TRBD2. This CDR3 is built from 13 residues. Germline CDR1 reads LNHDA; CDR2 reads SQIVND (reference sequence). V lost 3 bases and J lost 15; bases outside the gene matches: 9. The CDR3 is CASSIGASGSPYF. CDR3 nucleotide sequence: TGTGCCAGTAGTATCGGGGCTAGCGGGAGTCCATATTTT.

The genes are TRBV11-2 and TRBJ2-7; D is perhaps TRBD2 (5 bases). The CDR3 covers 12 residues. Between the trimmed V and J ends, which lost 3 bases and 12 bases, there was a span of 15 bases. Germline values: CDR1 SGHAT, CDR2 FQNNGV. The CDR3 region has the DNA TGTGCCAGCAGCTTCCCTTCGCGGGTTAGGTACTTC. Residues: CASSFPSRVRYF.

The chain joins TRBV4-3 to TRBJ2-1, with 11 positions matching TRBD2. V shed 0 bases and J 2 bases; nucleotides not matched to a gene: 6. Per germline, CDR1 LGHNA and CDR2 YSLEER. The CDR3 length is 18 residues. As DNA, the CDR3 is TGCGCCAGCAGCCAAGAGGGACTAGCGGATCTTACCTACAATGAGCAGTTCTTC. Translating it yields CASSQEGLADLTYNEQFF.

The chain uses TRBV28 and TRBJ1-1, with D unclear. V lost 1 base, J lost 1 base, and 10 bases lay in between. This CDR3 contains 15 residues. Germline V CDR1 and CDR2: MDHEN, SYDVKM. The CDR3 is CASSLSSGWNTEAFF. In DNA form, the CDR3 reads TGTGCCAGCAGTTTATCCTCGGGATGGAACACTGAAGCTTTCTTT.

V and J are TRBV6-5 and TRBJ2-5; D remains ambiguous. V shed 3 bases and J shed 5 bases, with 16 bases lying between them. The CDR3 loop spans 15 amino acids. CDR1 is MNHEY, CDR2 SVGAGI, per germline. CDR3 amino acids: CASSYEPYPAETQYF. The CDR3 coding sequence is TGTGCCAGCAGTTATGAGCCTTACCCTGCGGAGACCCAGTACTTC.

The rearrangement joins TRBV5-1 to TRBJ2-3; TRBD2 might be the D (6 bases). The V end was cut by 1 base, the J end by 4 bases, with 13 bases between. The CDR3 covers 15 residues. Germline CDR1 SGHRS, CDR2 YFSETQ. CDR3 coding DNA: TGCGCCAGCAGCTTGTCACGGGAGAGGCCAGATACGCAGTATTTT. This translates into CASSLSRERPDTQYF.

The chain recombines TRBV4-1 with TRBJ2-7; the D is unclear. CDR1 is MGHRA and CDR2 is YSYEKL in the germline V gene. The CDR3 totals 13 residues. The V gene lost 0 bases and the J gene lost 2 bases, with 5 bases spanning the gap. CDR3 DNA: TGCGCCAGCAGCCAAGATTATACCTACGAGCAGTACTTC. Translating gives CASSQDYTYEQYF.

J is TRBJ1-1 and V is TRBV29-1; TRBD1 matches at 7 bases. V trimming: 7 bases; J trimming: 4 bases; junction bases outside the gene matches: 12. This CDR3 region has 14 residues. In germline, CDR1 is SQVTM, CDR2 ANQGSEA. The CDR3 sequence: CSGQGAVLGTEAFF. The CDR3 DNA follows: TGCAGCGGACAGGGAGCGGTTTTGGGCACTGAAGCTTTCTTT.

The V gene is TRBV10-3, the J gene TRBJ2-7; 8 nucleotides match TRBD1. The germline V gene has CDR1 ENHRY and CDR2 SYGVKD. The CDR3 is 16 residues long. The V segment lost 1 base and the J segment 1 base; nucleotides outside the gene matches: 6. CDR3 protein: CAISEFGTGRSYEQYF. CDR3 DNA: TGTGCCATCAGTGAGTTTGGGACAGGACGATCCTACGAGCAGTACTTC.

The V and J genes are TRBV28 and TRBJ2-1; 8 bases fit TRBD2. The germline gives CDR1 MDHEN, CDR2 SYDVKM. The V gene end was trimmed by 4 bases and the J gene end by 5 bases; junction bases not matched to a gene: 7. The CDR3 is 15 amino acids. CDR3: CASSSRAGLDNEQFF. CDR3 nucleotides: TGTGCCAGCAGTTCTAGGGCGGGACTAGACAATGAGCAGTTCTTC.

The chain links TRBV6-6 to TRBJ2-7; 9 bases agree with TRBD2. Germline CDR1 is MNHNY and CDR2 is SVGAGI (reference sequence). The CDR3 is made up of 14 amino acids. V shed 5 bases and J 2 bases; nucleotides not matched to a gene: 4. The CDR3 DNA reads as TGTGCCAGCAGTCTCGGGACTAGCCCCTACGAGCAGTACTTC. Its translation: CASSLGTSPYEQYF.